This record concerns one TCR beta chain sequence. Its antigen remains unidentified. The data belong to a study of CD8 T cells in ankylosing spondylitis. Study conclusions and caveats: Characteristic, it appeared, of ankylosing spondylitis blood was a TCR beta motif of seven or eight highly homologous variants.

CDR3 length equals 15 residues. CDR1 is SGHAT, CDR2 FQNNGV, per germline. Unmatched junction bases numbered 8, after V lost 5 bases and J lost 4 bases. One entry per CDR3 protein results from TCRdb running MiXCR on the 5' RACE reads. The sample shows about 350,000 distinct CDR3 sequences, 20% to 25% of them seen only once. The sequence came from a male donor with ankylosing spondylitis or in good health (not recorded which). Sequencing used blood, either unsorted or a sorted T cell fraction (not recorded which). This sequence joins TRBV11-2 and TRBJ2-1; 7 bases line up with TRBD2. In nucleotides, the CDR3 is TGTGCCAGCAGCCACGGGGGGTCGGATTACAATGAGCAGTTCTTC. It specifies CASSHGGSDYNEQFF. The whole variable domain, filled in from reference TRBV11-2 and TRBJ2-1, reads EAGVAQSPRYKIIEKRQSVAFWCNPISGHATLYWYQQILGQGPKLLIQFQNNGVVDDSQLPKDRFSAERLKGVDSTLKIQPAKLEDSAVYLCASSHGGSDYNEQFFGPGTRLTVL.